Each of the 7 T cell receptor beta chains below was sequenced from the same sample in a study of control samples from healthy donors and cancer patients. Method: immunoSEQ multiplex PCR; TCRdb's copy keeps in-frame clones and lacks some. The table shows roughly 92,000 clones, with 70% to 90% occurring only once. Sequenced: blood. These receptors were collected from a woman in her 50s in good health.

This chain joins TRBV3-1 (or the pseudogene TRBV3-2) and TRBJ2-7; no firm D call. Trimming stripped 2 bases from V and 3 bases from J, with 5 bases between. Per the germline V gene, CDR1 is LGHDT and CDR2 is YNNKEL (reference sequence). This CDR3 comprises 12 residues. The CDR3 loop reads CASSQSNYEQYF. For the CDR3, the DNA is TGTGCCAGCAGCCAATCAAACTACGAGCAGTACTTC.

As concerns this clone: Germline is not matched at one junction end, which may reflect a read error. This chain links TRBV20-1 with TRBJ2-7; no clear D gene. Germline loops: CDR1 DFQATT, CDR2 SNEGSKA (reference sequence). This CDR3 has 11 residues. The CDR3 reads CSARDPIAEVF. CDR3 in DNA: TGCAGTGCTAGAGATCCAATTGCCGAAGTCTTC.

The chain uses TRBV27 and TRBJ2-7; D is ambiguous. The CDR3 sequence is 14 residues long. CDR1 and CDR2 (germline): MNHEY, SMNVEV (reference sequence). The V gene lost 6 bases and the J gene lost 3 bases, with 15 bases spanning the gap. Here the CDR3 reads CASSPRDPVYEQYF. The CDR3 DNA reads TGTGCCAGCAGCCCCCGAGACCCTGTCTACGAGCAGTACTTC.

This clone was counted once. The DNA for the CDR3 is TGTGCCAGTACTGGGACAGGGGAAGCTAACTATGGCTACACCTTC. Its translation: CASTGTGEANYGYTF. V gene TRBV19 combines with J gene TRBJ1-2; the match to TRBD1 covers 10 bases. The germline V gene encodes CDR1 LNHDA and CDR2 SQIVND (reference sequence). J lost 0 bases, V lost 7 bases, and 5 bases had no gene match. This CDR3 comprises 15 residues. Full variable domain (outside the CDR3, taken from reference TRBV19 and TRBJ1-2): DGGITQSPKYLFRKEGQNVTLSCEQNLNHDAMYWYRQDPGQGLRLIYYSQIVNDFQKGDIAEGYSVSREKKESFPLTVTSAQKNPTAFYLCASTGTGEANYGYTFGSGTRLTVV.

The chain couples TRBV19 to TRBJ2-1, with TRBD2 matching 8 bases. V trimming: 2 bases; J trimming: 8 bases; junction bases outside the gene matches: 5. The CDR3 length is 14 residues. CDR1 is LNHDA and CDR2 is SQIVND in the germline V gene (reference sequence). CDR3 residues: CASSIREGIHEQFF. CDR3 DNA sequence: TGTGCCAGTAGTATACGGGAGGGAATCCATGAGCAGTTCTTC.

V gene TRBV11-2 combines with J gene TRBJ2-3; D gene uncertain. The germline V and J ends were trimmed by 4 bases and 3 bases, with 14 bases remaining between them. Germline assignment: CDR1 SGHAT and CDR2 FQNNGV. This CDR3 region has 15 residues. The CDR3 sequence: CASSWSDGLTDTQYF. As DNA, the CDR3 is TGTGCCAGCAGCTGGTCGGACGGTCTAACAGATACGCAGTATTTT.

The rearrangement links TRBV4-1 to TRBJ2-7; 8 nucleotides line up with TRBD1. Trimming at V came to 2 bases and at J to 2 bases, leaving 5 bases not matched to a gene. The CDR3 contains 15 residues. Germline V gene sequence: CDR1 MGHRA, CDR2 YSYEKL. CDR3 sequence: CASSQTGQAPYEQYF. DNA for the CDR3: TGCGCCAGCAGCCAAACGGGACAGGCACCCTACGAGCAGTACTTC.